This T cell receptor (beta chain) was recovered during a study of regulatory T cells in long-lasting Graves disease. Study-wide results and caveats: Accuracy might have suffered from few samples. Public clonotype sharing was higher in persistent than newly diagnosed patients. Lower TCR diversity characterized persistent Graves' patients relative to newly diagnosed patients.

As for time point: newly diagnosed GD, antithyroid drugs for less than 3 months. The TCR library was made from RNA extracted from PBMCs. By American Thyroid Association guidelines, Graves' disease was diagnosed in the cohort. Investigators prepared the TCR beta libraries by applying iRepertoire HTBI primers and Arm-PCR of CDR3 regions. TCRdb ran MiXCR on the multiplex PCR reads and lists one entry per CDR3 protein. The sample lists around 420,000 distinct CDR3 sequences; roughly 16% were seen once. The CDR3 covers 9 residues. The germline gives CDR1 SQVTM, CDR2 ANQGSEA. Trimming took 5 bases from V and 6 from J, leaving 4 bases between them. The table lists this clonotype with a few counts. Its antigen is not identified.

The receptor was isolated from a female donor with Graves disease. Material: peripheral blood mononuclear cells (PBMCs), obtained at new diagnosis, from a patient treated with antithyroid drugs. The V call is TRBV29-1, the J call TRBJ1-2; D gene ambiguous. CDR3 sequence reads: CSVSHGYTF. CDR3 in DNA: TGCAGCGTTTCTCATGGCTACACCTTC.